This T cell receptor beta chain was captured in a study of blood T cell repertoires in COVID-19. The overall study: Sites in the United States, Italy and Spain provided acute and convalescent COVID-19 samples. T cells, B-cell-depleted T cells, or PBMCs provided the cDNA or gDNA that served as material.

The CDR3 has 14 amino acids. Trimming took 4 bases from V and 3 from J; bases not matched to a gene: 4. Looked up from germline, CDR1 is SGHVS and CDR2 is FQNEAQ. In the original workflow: Amplification of reference gene primers provided the estimated nucleated cell counts. The assay was immunoSEQ multiplex PCR, and TCRdb's table has in-frame clones only and misses some. From that table come the V and J calls and clone size; the DNA was used to work out D and trimming. The table lists about 40,000 clones, 86% of them singletons, with 15% to 20% in the top ten. The sequencing sample was made of peripheral blood. This clonotype originated in a man aged 50 to 59 in a cohort sampled during active COVID-19. The chain joins TRBV7-8 to TRBJ2-7, with 9 nucleotides matching TRBD1. The CDR3: CASSSLGQGYEQYV. CDR3 coding DNA: TGTGCCAGCAGCTCCCTGGGACAGGGCTACGAGCAGTACGTC.